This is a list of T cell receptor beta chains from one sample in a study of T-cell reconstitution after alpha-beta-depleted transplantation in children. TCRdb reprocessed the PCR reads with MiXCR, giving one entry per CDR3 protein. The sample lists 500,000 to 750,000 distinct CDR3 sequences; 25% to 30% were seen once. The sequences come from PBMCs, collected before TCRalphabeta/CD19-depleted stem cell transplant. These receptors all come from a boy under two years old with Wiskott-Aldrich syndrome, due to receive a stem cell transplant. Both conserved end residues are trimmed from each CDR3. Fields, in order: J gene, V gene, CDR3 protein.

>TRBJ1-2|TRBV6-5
ASSYRRTGSGYT
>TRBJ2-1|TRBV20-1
SARDWFRRASGRPYNEQF
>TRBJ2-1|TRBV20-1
SAVEPYNEQF
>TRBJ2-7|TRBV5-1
ASSLGRQRYEQY
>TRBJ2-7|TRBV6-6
ASSRNSYEQY
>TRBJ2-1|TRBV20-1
SARDLDRANEQF
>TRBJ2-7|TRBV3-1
ASSPSGALSYEQY
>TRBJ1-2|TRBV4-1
ASSQVDFSGFVGYT
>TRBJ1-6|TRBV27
ASSWGQYNSPLH
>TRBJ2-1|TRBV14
ASSLSTVRNEQF
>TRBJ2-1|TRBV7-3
ASSSTGPRDNEQF
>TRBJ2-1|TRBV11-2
ASSFGFRSGYNEQF
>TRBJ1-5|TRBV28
ASTPGDRPNQPQH
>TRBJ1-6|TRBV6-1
ASSPRGPNSPLH
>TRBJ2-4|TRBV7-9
ASSLGSGIKNIQY
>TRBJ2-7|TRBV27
ASSLFPGSYEQY
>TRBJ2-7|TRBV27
ASSLRQARSYEQY
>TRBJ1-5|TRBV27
ASSLSVGDQPQH
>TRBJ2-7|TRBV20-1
SARAQSGSLHEQY
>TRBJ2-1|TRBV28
ASSPGLASDEQF
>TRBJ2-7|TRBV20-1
SARVPGKGLYEQY
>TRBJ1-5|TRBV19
ASSGDRGRRQPQH
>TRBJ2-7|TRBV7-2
ASSLAVTSSYEQY
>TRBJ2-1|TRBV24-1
ATSGTGYNEQF
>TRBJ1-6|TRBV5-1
ASSLLPEDSPLH
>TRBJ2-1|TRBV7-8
ASSPRTTSGANEQF
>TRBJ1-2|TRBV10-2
ASSENGYYGYT
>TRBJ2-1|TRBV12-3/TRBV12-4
ASSPRQGVWNEQF
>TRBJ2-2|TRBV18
ASSTLAGGPNTGELF